This T cell receptor (beta chain) was found in a study of blood T cell repertoires in COVID-19. Study as a whole: The analysed material was cDNA or gDNA that came from T cells, B-cell-depleted T cells, or PBMCs.

This CDR3 is built from 18 residues. Trimming pared 1 base from V and 1 base from J, leaving 17 bases between. The germline CDR1 and CDR2 sequences are SGHVS and FQNEAQ. Here immunoSEQ multiplex PCR was the method, and the copy in TCRdb shows in-frame clones only, minus some. Of over 60,000 clones in the sample, roughly four fifths are singletons; the top ten hold 13%. This TCR derives from a man between 50 and 59 years old with COVID-19, enrolled during active disease. V gene TRBV7-8 combines with J gene TRBJ1-3; the D gene is possibly TRBD1 (6 bases). Sequencing was performed on peripheral blood. CDR3 nucleotides: TGTGCCAGCAGCTTAGATTTTGGGGGGGCTGGGTCTGGAAACACCATATATTTT. As protein: CASSLDFGGAGSGNTIYF.